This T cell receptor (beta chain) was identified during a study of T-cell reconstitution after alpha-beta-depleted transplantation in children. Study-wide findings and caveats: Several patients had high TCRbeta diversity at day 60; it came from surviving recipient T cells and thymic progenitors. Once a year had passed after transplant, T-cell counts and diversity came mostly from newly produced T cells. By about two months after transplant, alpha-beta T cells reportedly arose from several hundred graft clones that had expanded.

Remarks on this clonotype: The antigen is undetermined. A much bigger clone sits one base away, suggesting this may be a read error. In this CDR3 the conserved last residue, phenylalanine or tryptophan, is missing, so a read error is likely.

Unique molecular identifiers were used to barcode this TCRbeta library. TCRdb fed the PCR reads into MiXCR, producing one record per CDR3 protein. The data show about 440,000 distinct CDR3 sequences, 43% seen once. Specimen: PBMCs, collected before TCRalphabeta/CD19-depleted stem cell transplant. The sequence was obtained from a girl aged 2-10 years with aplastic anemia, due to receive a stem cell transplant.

CDR3 protein: CASSQEWAGNQETQYL. The CDR3 DNA reads TGCGCCAGCAGCCAAGAGTGGGCAGGGAACCAAGAGACCCAGTACCTC. The chain uses TRBV4-1 and TRBJ2-5; D is perhaps TRBD1 (5 bases). Germline CDR1 and CDR2: MGHRA and YSYEKL. The CDR3 sequence is 16 residues long. V was clipped by 0 bases and J by 0 bases, with 11 bases between them.